This T cell receptor beta chain originates from a study of blood T cell repertoires in COVID-19. Study as a whole: The United States, Italy and Spain supplied acute and convalescent COVID-19 samples. From T cells, B-cell-depleted T cells, or PBMCs came the material, which was cDNA or gDNA.

Authors' methods: Estimated nucleated cell counts came from reference gene primer amplification. TCRdb's table, derived via immunoSEQ multiplex PCR, lists solely in-frame clones and lacks some. The DNA was the basis for D and trimming; V, J and clone size are from that table. The sample yields some 150,000 clones, 70% to 90% seen once. The trim removed 1 base at V and 5 bases at J, leaving 3 bases unmatched. Per the germline V gene, CDR1 is LGHDT and CDR2 is YNNKEL (reference sequence). The CDR3 sequence is 14 residues long. Sequencing used peripheral blood. The chain couples TRBV3-1 (or the pseudogene TRBV3-2) to TRBJ1-2; 8 bases match TRBD1. The receptor was derived from a human donor with acute or convalescent COVID-19. The donor label of this sample is uncertain. The CDR3 loop is CASSQAGQGYGYTF. CDR3 sequence (DNA): TGTGCCAGCAGCCAAGCTGGACAGGGTTATGGCTACACCTTC.